The 23 T cell receptor beta chains in this list originate from one sample, sequenced in a study of T cell responses to AZD1222 COVID-19 vaccine. The assay was immunoSEQ multiplex PCR, and TCRdb's table has in-frame clones only and misses some. The sample lists fewer than 110,000 clones, 90% to 95% occurring once. The source material was peripheral blood, sampled on day 0 of AZD1222 vaccination. The receptors shown here come from an adult in good health.

V is TRBV27 and J is TRBJ2-2; no clear D gene. The CDR3 length is 13 residues. CDR1 is MNHEY, CDR2 SMNVEV, per germline (reference sequence). With 3 bases removed from V and 5 bases from J, the gap between germline ends came to 7 bases. CDR3 DNA sequence: TGTGCCAGCAGTTTCATGAGTACCGGGGAGCTGTTTTTT. Translated: CASSFMSTGELFF.

This clone showed up just once. The rearrangement uses TRBV5-8 and TRBJ1-1; D is undetermined. CDR3 length equals 14 residues. Germline V gene lookup returns CDR1 SGHTS and CDR2 YDEGEE. V was shortened by 0 bases and J by 6 bases, with 12 bases between the two germline ends. The CDR3 DNA follows: TGTGCCAGCAGCTTGGCCCCTACGGTTGCTGAAGCTTTCTTT. Translating it yields CASSLAPTVAEAFF.

The V call is TRBV9, the J call TRBJ1-6; D is perhaps TRBD1 (6 bases). This CDR3 region has 15 residues. Germline-derived CDR1 and CDR2 are SGDLS and YYNGEE. V dropped 1 base and J dropped 8 bases, with 13 bases sitting between them. CDR3 sequence (DNA): TGTGCCAGCAGCGTATACAGGGAAGGTTATTCACCCCTCCACTTT. Translation: CASSVYREGYSPLHF.

The chain combines TRBV27 with TRBJ1-2, with D perhaps TRBD1 (5 bases). Trimming took 4 bases from V and 6 from J, leaving 18 bases between them. The CDR3 runs 15 residues. Germline assignment: CDR1 MNHEY and CDR2 SMNVEV (reference sequence). The CDR3 DNA is TGTGCCAGCAGTTCAATAGCGGGACGTCTCGATGGCTACACCTTC. It yields the protein CASSSIAGRLDGYTF.

The CDR3 loop is CASSSGTLRSQPQHF. The CDR3 DNA follows: TGTGCCAGCAGTTCGGGGACCCTGAGGAGTCAGCCCCAGCATTTT. V usage is TRBV6-2 or TRBV6-3 and J usage is TRBJ1-5; possible D gene TRBD1, 5 bases. The CDR3 is 15 residues long. Germline lookup yields CDR1 MNHEY and CDR2 SVGEGT. V gave up 4 bases and J gave up 6 bases, with 16 bases separating them.

This rearrangement joins TRBV5-6 to TRBJ2-7; D not resolved. The CDR3 is made up of 14 amino acids. The germline V and J ends were trimmed by 0 bases and 3 bases, with 10 bases remaining between them. The germline V gene has CDR1 SGHDT and CDR2 YYEEEE. CDR3 nucleotides: TGTGCCAGCAGCTTGGGGGGTTACGACTACGAGCAGTACTTC. This encodes CASSLGGYDYEQYF.

The rearrangement joins TRBV25-1 to TRBJ2-1; TRBD1 aligns across 11 bases. The CDR3 loop spans 13 amino acids. CDR1 and CDR2 from the germline V gene are MGHDK and SYGVNS. With V trimmed by 6 bases and J by 8 bases, 3 bases remained unmatched. CDR3 sequence reads: CASRGQGADEQFF. The CDR3 DNA is TGTGCCAGCAGAGGACAGGGGGCAGATGAGCAGTTCTTC.

This clone occurred once. The gene calls are TRBV7-9 and TRBJ2-3; 9 nucleotides match TRBD2. The V gene's germline CDR1 is SEHNR and CDR2 FQNEAQ (reference sequence). Trimming at V came to 5 bases and at J to 2 bases, leaving 5 bases not matched to a gene. This CDR3 contains 15 residues. The chain's CDR3 is CASSHSGGYTDTQYF. The CDR3 nucleotides are TGTGCCAGCAGCCATAGCGGGGGTTACACAGATACGCAGTATTTT.

CDR3 amino acids: CASSQDSGQANSPLHF. CDR3 DNA sequence: TGCGCCAGCAGCCAAGACTCGGGACAAGCTAATTCACCCCTCCACTTT. The V and J genes are TRBV4-3 and TRBJ1-6, with D tentatively TRBD1 (6 bases). The V gene lost 0 bases and the J gene lost 6 bases, with 12 bases spanning the gap. The CDR3 totals 16 residues. Germline CDR1 reads LGHNA; CDR2 reads YSLEER.

The rearrangement joins TRBV5-1 to TRBJ2-2, with a weak D call TRBD2 (6 bases). The CDR3 length is 13 residues. V was cut by 4 bases and J by 7 bases, with 11 bases left in between. Germline-derived CDR1 and CDR2 are SGHRS and YFSETQ. The CDR3 DNA is TGCGCCAGCAGCCCCACGGGGGTCGGGGAGCTGTTTTTT. It yields the protein CASSPTGVGELFF.

The CDR3 DNA reads as TGTGCCAGTAGTACCCAAGTCAGGGGGTATGCTTTCTTT. It translates to CASSTQVRGYAFF. V gene TRBV19 combines with J gene TRBJ1-1, with TRBD1 identical over 7 bases. Trimming removed 4 bases from V and 11 bases from J; junction bases left unmatched: 10. The CDR3 contains 13 residues. Germline V gives CDR1 LNHDA, CDR2 SQIVND (reference sequence).

The chain links TRBV15 to TRBJ1-2; D is perhaps TRBD1 (5 bases). Germline lookup yields CDR1 LNHNV and CDR2 YYDKDF (reference sequence). The CDR3 is made up of 17 amino acids. V was shortened by 3 bases and J by 1 base, with 18 bases between the two germline ends. CDR3 coding DNA: TGTGCCACCAGCAGGCCCGAACCGGGACGGCTTAACTATGGCTACACCTTC. It is translated as CATSRPEPGRLNYGYTF.

The chain recombines TRBV5-1 with TRBJ1-4; tentatively, D is TRBD1 (5 bases). This CDR3 is 15 amino acids long. The V end lost 4 bases, the J end lost 2 bases, and 12 bases lay between the germline ends. CDR1 is SGHRS, CDR2 YFSETQ, per germline. The CDR3 coding sequence is TGCGCCAGCAGCAGATCGACAGAGACTAATGAAAAACTGTTTTTT. It codes for CASSRSTETNEKLFF. Full variable domain (outside the CDR3, taken from reference TRBV5-1 and TRBJ1-4): KAGVTQTPRYLIKTRGQQVTLSCSPISGHRSVSWYQQTPGQGLQFLFEYFSETQRNKGNFPGRFSGRQFSNSRSEMNVSTLELGDSALYLCASSRSTETNEKLFFGSGTQLSVL.

The V gene is TRBV27, the J gene TRBJ2-5; 11 bases are shared with TRBD2. Trimming took 6 bases from V and 4 from J; bases not matched to a gene: 7. The CDR3 length is 15 residues. Germline values: CDR1 MNHEY, CDR2 SMNVEV (reference sequence). CDR3: CASRDSGGEVETQYF. The CDR3, as DNA: TGTGCCAGCAGGGATAGCGGGGGGGAAGTAGAGACCCAGTACTTC.

J is TRBJ1-2 and V is TRBV5-1; TRBD1 matches at 9 bases. Germline V gene data show CDR1 as SGHRS and CDR2 as YFSETQ. The trim removed 0 bases at V and 8 bases at J, leaving 8 bases unmatched. The CDR3 runs 15 residues. The CDR3 DNA is TGCGCCAGCAGCTTGGGGGACAGGGAGTTCTACGGCTACACCTTC. This gives the protein CASSLGDREFYGYTF.

The CDR3 spells CASSHRLAVTDTQYF. CDR3 sequence (DNA): TGTGCCAGCAGCCACCGTCTAGCGGTCACAGATACGCAGTATTTT. V and J are TRBV3-1 (or the pseudogene TRBV3-2) and TRBJ2-3, with 7 bases matching TRBD2. The CDR3 has 15 amino acids. V trimming: 3 bases; J trimming: 2 bases; junction bases outside the gene matches: 5. Germline V gene lookup returns CDR1 LGHDT and CDR2 YNNKEL (reference sequence).

The chain combines TRBV2 with TRBJ2-7, with no clear D. Germline loops: CDR1 SNHLY, CDR2 FYNNEI. The V and J ends lost 7 bases and 2 bases respectively, with 15 bases between them. CDR3 size: 14 residues. CDR3 loop: CASKLSDLTYEQYF. Written as DNA, the CDR3 is TGTGCCAGCAAGTTATCGGACCTAACCTACGAGCAGTACTTC.

The chain uses TRBV30 and TRBJ1-2; D uncertain. The ends were cut back, 5 bases at V and 2 bases at J, with 3 bases in the middle. The CDR3 runs to 10 residues. Germline V gene sequence: CDR1 GTSNPN, CDR2 SVGIG (reference sequence). This chain's CDR3 is CAWHNYGYTF. The DNA of the CDR3 is TGTGCCTGGCACAACTATGGCTACACCTTC.

V is TRBV5-4 and J is TRBJ2-5; 8 bases are shared with TRBD1. CDR1 and CDR2 (germline): SGHNT, YYREEE (reference sequence). After removal of 0 bases from V and 6 bases from J, the junction contained 4 bases not matched to a gene. The CDR3 sequence is 14 residues long. Here the CDR3 reads CASSLAGQGQTQYF. The DNA for the CDR3 is TGTGCCAGCAGCTTGGCCGGACAGGGACAGACCCAGTACTTC.

In its sample, this clone was seen once. This sequence joins TRBV7-8 and TRBJ1-3; maybe TRBD1 (5 bases). The CDR3 loop spans 16 amino acids. Germline loops: CDR1 SGHVS, CDR2 FQNEAQ. The germline V and J ends were trimmed by 5 bases and 0 bases, with 14 bases remaining between them. CDR3 sequence: CASSQDGGYSGNTIYF. The DNA of the CDR3 is TGTGCCAGCAGCCAGGACGGGGGATACTCTGGAAACACCATATATTTT. The complete variable domain, with remaining parts taken from reference TRBV7-8 and TRBJ1-3, reads GAGVSQSPRYKVAKRGQDVALRCDPISGHVSLFWYQQALGQGPEFLTYFQNEAQLDKSGLPSDRFFAERPEGSVSTLKIQRTQQEDSAVYLCASSQDGGYSGNTIYFGEGSWLTVV.

V usage is TRBV4-3 and J usage is TRBJ1-1; D might be TRBD1 (5 bases). Per germline, CDR1 LGHNA and CDR2 YSLEER. The CDR3 sequence is 16 residues long. Trimming took 3 bases from V and 5 from J, leaving 19 bases between them. The CDR3, as DNA: TGCGCCAGCAGCCAGAGCCCCGGGGGAGTAAGGACTGAAGCTTTCTTT. This encodes CASSQSPGGVRTEAFF.

The chain has TRBV27 and TRBJ1-5, with D tentatively TRBD1 (5 bases). V dropped 5 bases and J dropped 7 bases, with 24 bases sitting between them. The CDR3 has 17 amino acids. CDR1 and CDR2 from the germline V gene are MNHEY and SMNVEV (reference sequence). The DNA of the CDR3 is TGTGCCAGCAGTACCCGTTATTATCCAGGGAGGAACCAGCCCCAGCATTTT. It yields the protein CASSTRYYPGRNQPQHF.

The V and J genes are TRBV5-4 and TRBJ2-2; D may correspond to TRBD1 or TRBD2 (5 bases each). V was pared by 5 bases and J by 0 bases, with 14 bases between. Germline V gene lookup returns CDR1 SGHNT and CDR2 YYREEE (reference sequence). The CDR3 covers 16 residues. The CDR3 bases are TGTGCCAGCAGACTTGATGGGACCACGAACACCGGGGAGCTGTTTTTT. It codes for CASRLDGTTNTGELFF.